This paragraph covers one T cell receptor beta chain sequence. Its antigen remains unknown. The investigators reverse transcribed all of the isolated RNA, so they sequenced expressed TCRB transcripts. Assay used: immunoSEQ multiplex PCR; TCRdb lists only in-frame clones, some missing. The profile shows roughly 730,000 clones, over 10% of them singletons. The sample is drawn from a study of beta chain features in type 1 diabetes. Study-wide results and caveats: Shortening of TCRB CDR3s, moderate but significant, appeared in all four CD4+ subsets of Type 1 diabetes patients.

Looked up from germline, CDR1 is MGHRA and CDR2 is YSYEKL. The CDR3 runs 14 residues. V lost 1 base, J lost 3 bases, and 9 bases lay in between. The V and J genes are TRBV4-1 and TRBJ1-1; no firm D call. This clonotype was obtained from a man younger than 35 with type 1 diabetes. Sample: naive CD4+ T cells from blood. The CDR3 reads CASSQAYGDTEAFF. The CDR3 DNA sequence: TGCGCCAGCAGCCAAGCTTACGGGGACACTGAAGCTTTCTTT.